One and the same sample provided the 13 T cell receptor beta chains below, sequenced in a study of T cells in Graves' hyperthyroidism and ophthalmopathy. Amplification yielded TCR beta CDR3 regions, with RNA transcripts as the source. HTBI primers were employed in a first-round RT-PCR of the TCR CDR3. In TCRdb, the multiplex PCR reads were re-called with MiXCR into one record per CDR3 protein. This table has under 350,000 distinct CDR3 sequences, around 15% appearing once. Input material: blood. The source of these receptors is a woman aged 60-70 years with Graves' ophthalmopathy.

This clonotype has only a few counts. The chain couples TRBV7-9 to TRBJ2-1, with no clear D. With 5 bases removed from V and 7 bases from J, the gap between germline ends came to 9 bases. CDR3 length: 12 amino acids. CDR1 is SEHNR, CDR2 FQNEAQ, per germline (reference sequence). CDR3 sequence (DNA): TGTGCCAGCAGCCTTCAAATAAATGAGCAGTTCTTC. Protein product: CASSLQINEQFF.

The chain is built from TRBV4-3 and TRBJ1-1; tentative D call: TRBD1 (5 bases). Deletions cut 4 bases from V and 4 bases from J, with 16 bases between. The CDR3 spans 15 residues. Germline CDR1 and CDR2: LGHNA and YSLEER. This chain's CDR3 is CASSPQAQGFTEAFF. For the CDR3, the DNA is TGCGCCAGCAGCCCGCAGGCCCAGGGATTCACTGAAGCTTTCTTT.

This clonotype was found a few times. The chain couples TRBV5-1 to TRBJ2-7; no firm D call. This CDR3 has 14 residues. V was clipped by 5 bases and J by 4 bases, with 16 bases between them. Germline assignment: CDR1 SGHRS and CDR2 YFSETQ. For the CDR3, the DNA is TGCGCCAGCAGACTCGGACCCCTTGAATACGAGCAGTACTTC. This codes for CASRLGPLEYEQYF.

The rearrangement joins TRBV5-4 to TRBJ2-5; D call uncertain. CDR3 length equals 14 residues. Trimming left V 2 bases short and J 5 bases short, with 13 bases between. CDR1 SGHNT and CDR2 YYREEE come from the germline V gene (reference sequence). The CDR3 protein is CASSLDPARETQYF. CDR3 DNA sequence: TGTGCCAGCAGCTTAGACCCTGCCCGGGAGACCCAGTACTTC.

This clonotype occurred many times. The V gene is TRBV6-1, the J gene TRBJ1-1; D is possibly TRBD1 (5 bases). Germline loops: CDR1 MNHNS, CDR2 SASEGT. The CDR3 sequence is 16 residues long. Trimming removed 0 bases from V and 4 bases from J, with 15 bases in between. The CDR3 reads CASSEARGSGPTEAFF. CDR3 coding DNA: TGTGCCAGCAGTGAAGCGCGGGGGTCAGGGCCCACTGAAGCTTTCTTT.

The rearrangement joins TRBV3-1 to TRBJ2-7; tentatively, D is TRBD2 (6 bases). V was cut by 1 base and J by 3 bases, with 13 bases left in between. Per germline, CDR1 LGHDT and CDR2 YNNKEL (reference sequence). This CDR3 is built from 15 residues. The CDR3 DNA is TGTGCCAGCAGCCAAGGGCTAGCGCCTTTCTACGAGCAGTACTTC. Protein sequence: CASSQGLAPFYEQYF.

Concerning this clonotype itself: Just one base apart from a much larger clone, this may be a read error. The genes are TRBV27 and TRBJ2-3; D gene ambiguous. The CDR3 has 16 residues. Germline V gene data show CDR1 as MNHEY and CDR2 as SMNVEV (reference sequence). CDR3 nucleotides: TGTGCCAGCAGTTTTTTGTCCGTAGAGAGCAAAGATACGCAGTATTTT. It translates to CASSFLSVESKDTQYF.

In this sample, this clonotype turned up many times. The chain combines TRBV5-1 with TRBJ2-7; D perhaps matches TRBD2 (5 bases). The CDR3 has 15 amino acids. Looked up from germline, CDR1 is SGHRS and CDR2 is YFSETQ. Trimming shortened V by 0 bases and J by 6 bases, and 16 bases separated the two germline ends. For the CDR3, the DNA is TGCGCCAGCAGCTTGGAACCCTCCGGGGTTGGCGAGCAGTACTTC. As protein: CASSLEPSGVGEQYF.

The sample holds many counts of this clonotype. For the CDR3, the DNA is TGTGCCAGCAGATCGGGACAGGGTGGAACAGATACGCAGTATTTT. Its translation: CASRSGQGGTDTQYF. The chain has TRBV12-3 or TRBV12-4 and TRBJ2-3, with 9 bases fitting TRBD1. Trimming cost V 6 bases and J 3 bases; bases outside gene matches: 7. CDR3 length: 15 residues.

This clonotype occurred many times. This chain connects TRBV7-9 to TRBJ2-2; D remains ambiguous. Between the trimmed V and J ends, which lost 0 bases and 2 bases, there was a span of 7 bases. CDR1 SEHNR and CDR2 FQNEAQ come from the germline V gene (reference sequence). The length of the CDR3 is 15 residues. The CDR3 loop is CASSLAIVNTGELFF. CDR3 bases: TGTGCCAGCAGCTTAGCGATCGTAAACACCGGGGAGCTGTTTTTT. Based on the CDR3 plus reference TRBV7-9 and TRBJ2-2, the full variable domain is DTGVSQNPRHKITKRGQNVTFRCDPISEHNRLYWYRQTLGQGPEFLTYFQNEAQLEKSRLLSDRFSAERPKGSFSTLEIQRTEQGDSAMYLCASSLAIVNTGELFFGEGSRLTVL.

The rearrangement links TRBV20-1 to TRBJ2-1; a possible D gene is TRBD1 (5 bases). The V end was cut by 6 bases, the J end by 0 bases, with 12 bases between. The CDR3 has 14 residues. Germline V CDR1 and CDR2: DFQATT, SNEGSKA (reference sequence). The CDR3 DNA follows: TGCAGTGCAAAGACAGCCGTCTCCTACAATGAGCAGTTCTTC. Translated: CSAKTAVSYNEQFF.

In this sample, this clonotype turned up many times. The V and J genes are TRBV4-2 and TRBJ1-1; tentatively, D is TRBD1 (5 bases). The V gene's germline CDR1 is LGHNA and CDR2 YNFKEQ. This CDR3 spans 14 amino acids. V was trimmed by 4 bases and J by 0 bases, leaving 9 bases between them. The CDR3 DNA follows: TGTGCCAGCAGCCCCTCAGGGTTGAACACTGAAGCTTTCTTT. Protein: CASSPSGLNTEAFF.

In its sample, this clonotype was seen many times. V usage is TRBV6-1 and J usage is TRBJ1-5, with a tentative D call TRBD1 (5 bases). CDR3 length: 15 residues. Per the germline V gene, CDR1 is MNHNS and CDR2 is SASEGT. The V end was cut by 4 bases, the J end by 0 bases, with 10 bases between. The CDR3 reads CASSGDVLSNQPQHF. In DNA, the CDR3 is TGTGCCAGCAGTGGGGACGTTCTTAGCAATCAGCCCCAGCATTTT.